The 23 T cell receptor beta chains below were found in one sample sequenced in a study of CD8+ T cells in alopecia areata. RNA was extracted and reverse transcribed into cDNA as the sequencing template. The protocol was immunoSEQ multiplex PCR, while the TCRdb copy is restricted to in-frame clones and leaves out a portion. In the table there are around 170,000 clones, roughly half of which are singletons. The treatment was: oral pan-JAK inhibitor, 5-10 mg twice daily. Here the sequenced sample was CD8+ T cells sorted from blood, taken at week 52, from a patient treated with tofacitinib. Receptors originate from a human donor with alopecia areata.

The rearrangement uses TRBV30 and TRBJ2-1, with 9 bases identical to TRBD2. Losses at the gene ends were 5 bases for V and 9 bases for J; bases not matched to a gene: 11. Germline CDR1 is GTSNPN and CDR2 is SVGIG (reference sequence). The CDR3 length is 14 residues. CDR3 nucleotides: TGTGCCTGGTCACTGGGACTAGCCGATGGTGAGCAGTTCTTC. Translating it yields CAWSLGLADGEQFF.

This clone was counted a few times. The CDR3 reads CASSVRVSGANVLTF. The CDR3 DNA sequence: TGTGCCAGCAGCGTTAGAGTGTCTGGGGCCAACGTCCTGACTTTC. The chain couples TRBV9 to TRBJ2-6, with D uncertain. The CDR3 sequence is 15 residues long. The V gene lost 2 bases and the J gene lost 1 base, with 7 bases spanning the gap. Germline V gene data show CDR1 as SGDLS and CDR2 as YYNGEE. The entire variable domain, with the rest obtained from reference TRBV9 and TRBJ2-6, is as follows: DSGVTQTPKHLITATGQRVTLRCSPRSGDLSVYWYQQSLDQGLQFLIQYYNGEERAKGNILERFSAQQFPDLHSELNLSSLELGDSALYFCASSVRVSGANVLTFGAGSRLTVL.

The V call is TRBV29-1, the J call TRBJ2-5; 12 bases agree with TRBD1. The CDR3 is 15 residues long. Germline CDR1 reads SQVTM; CDR2 reads ANQGSEA. With V trimmed by 3 bases and J by 5 bases, 7 bases remained unmatched. CDR3 amino acids: CSVDYGTGGLETQYF. CDR3 nucleotides: TGCAGCGTTGACTACGGGACAGGGGGCCTGGAGACCCAGTACTTC.

This clone was counted between two and nine times. The V gene is TRBV4-3, the J gene TRBJ1-5; D gene uncertain. The ends were cut back, 2 bases at V and 4 bases at J, with 12 bases in the middle. The CDR3 spans 15 residues. Germline CDR1 LGHNA, CDR2 YSLEER. Here the CDR3 DNA reads TGCGCCAGCAGCCAAAGCCAGGTCTATAATCAGCCCCAGCATTTT. Amino acid sequence: CASSQSQVYNQPQHF.

The V and J genes are TRBV13 and TRBJ2-1; the match to TRBD2 covers 16 bases. Unmatched junction bases numbered 10, after V lost 5 bases and J lost 3 bases. Germline CDR1 PRHDT, CDR2 FYEKMQ (reference sequence). The CDR3 loop spans 19 amino acids. The CDR3 sequence is CASSPTGTSGGALYNEQFF. The CDR3 nucleotides read TGTGCCAGCAGCCCGACCGGGACTAGCGGGGGGGCCCTCTACAATGAGCAGTTCTTC.

This clone was found a few times. V is TRBV27 and J is TRBJ1-5; D is unresolved. V gave up 3 bases and J gave up 0 bases, with 9 bases separating them. CDR3 size: 15 residues. CDR1 MNHEY and CDR2 SMNVEV come from the germline V gene (reference sequence). CDR3 protein: CASSFSGHSNQPQHF. CDR3 in DNA: TGTGCCAGCAGTTTCTCGGGTCATAGCAATCAGCCCCAGCATTTT.

The chain recombines TRBV6-5 with TRBJ2-5; 8 nucleotides agree with TRBD2. The V and J ends lost 2 bases and 9 bases, in that order; junction bases with no gene match: 2. The CDR3 contains 12 residues. CDR1 is MNHEY, CDR2 SVGAGI, per germline. The CDR3 bases are TGTGCCAGCAGTTACCCGGGGGGGGCCCAGTACTTC. Encoded protein: CASSYPGGAQYF.

The V and J genes are TRBV10-3 and TRBJ1-5, with D perhaps matching TRBD1 (5 bases). CDR1 and CDR2 (germline): ENHRY, SYGVKD. The CDR3 runs 14 residues. Trimming removed 3 bases at V and 5 bases at J, with 11 bases between. DNA for the CDR3: TGTGCCATCAGTGACGGGCAGGGATATCAGCCCCAGCATTTT. This translates into CAISDGQGYQPQHF.

The CDR3 bases are TGTGCCAGCAGCCAACCCCACCGGACAGCTAACTATGGCTACACCTTC. Translated: CASSQPHRTANYGYTF. V usage is TRBV6-6 and J usage is TRBJ1-2; possible D gene TRBD1, 6 bases. The V and J ends lost 6 bases and 0 bases respectively, with 17 bases between them. CDR1 and CDR2 from the germline V gene are MNHNY and SVGAGI (reference sequence). The CDR3 covers 16 residues.

CDR3 amino acids: CASSPGLGANQPQHF. DNA for the CDR3: TGCGCCAGCAGCCCCGGGCTCGGGGCGAATCAGCCCCAGCATTTT. The rearrangement joins TRBV4-1 to TRBJ1-5; possibly TRBD1 for D (5 bases). V was shortened by 4 bases and J by 4 bases, with 14 bases between the two germline ends. CDR1 and CDR2 from the germline V gene are MGHRA and YSYEKL. This CDR3 is built from 15 residues.

The V and J genes are TRBV13 and TRBJ2-7; D remains unclear. The germline V and J ends were trimmed by 2 bases and 6 bases, with 8 bases remaining between them. CDR1 PRHDT and CDR2 FYEKMQ come from the germline V gene (reference sequence). The CDR3 totals 12 residues. CDR3 in amino acids: CASSLSVFEQYF. In nucleotides, the CDR3 is TGTGCCAGCAGCTTAAGTGTATTCGAGCAGTACTTC.

The V gene is TRBV5-5, the J gene TRBJ1-5; D not resolved. Germline CDR1 reads SGHKS; CDR2 reads YYEKEE (reference sequence). The ends were cut back, 5 bases at V and 1 base at J, with 7 bases in the middle. The CDR3 contains 13 residues. The CDR3 DNA is TGTGCCAGCAGTCAGGCGAGCAATCAGCCCCAGCATTTT. Protein sequence: CASSQASNQPQHF. The full variable domain, rest sourced from reference TRBV5-5 and TRBJ1-5, is DAGVTQSPTHLIKTRGQQVTLRCSPISGHKSVSWYQQVLGQGPQFIFQYYEKEERGRGNFPDRFSARQFPNYSSELNVNALLLGDSALYLCASSQASNQPQHFGDGTRLSIL.

The J gene is TRBJ2-7, the V gene TRBV5-6; 7 nucleotides match TRBD1. V shed 3 bases and J 3 bases; nucleotides not matched to a gene: 6. Germline V gene data show CDR1 as SGHDT and CDR2 as YYEEEE. The CDR3 consists of 14 residues. CDR3 coding DNA: TGTGCCAGCAGCTCCATGGGACAGAACTACGAGCAGTACTTC. It encodes CASSSMGQNYEQYF.

This clone showed up just a few times. The J gene is TRBJ2-5, the V gene TRBV29-1; D may be TRBD2 (6 bases). This CDR3 has 12 residues. Germline V gene sequence: CDR1 SQVTM, CDR2 ANQGSEA. Trimming shortened V by 3 bases and J by 3 bases, and 8 bases separated the two germline ends. The DNA of the CDR3 is TGCAGCGTTGACCCGGGAGAAGAGACCCAGTACTTC. Its translation is CSVDPGEETQYF.

The genes are TRBV4-3 and TRBJ2-5; perhaps TRBD2 as D (5 bases). Germline V gene data show CDR1 as LGHNA and CDR2 as YSLEER. This CDR3 contains 17 residues. The V end lost 4 bases, the J end lost 0 bases, and 18 bases lay between the germline ends. The chain's CDR3 is CASSRLLPDGNQETQYF. The DNA for the CDR3 is TGCGCCAGCAGCCGTCTCCTACCGGACGGGAACCAAGAGACCCAGTACTTC.

V is TRBV2 and J is TRBJ2-5; D uncertain. V lost 4 bases and J 5 bases, leaving 11 bases between the germline ends. The germline CDR1 and CDR2 sequences are SNHLY and FYNNEI. This CDR3 is 13 amino acids long. The CDR3 bases are TGTGCCAGCAGTGGGGGTGTCGAGGAGACCCAGTACTTC. As protein: CASSGGVEETQYF.

In this sample, this clone turned up a few times. J is TRBJ2-2 and V is TRBV5-4, with D possibly being TRBD2 (6 bases). This CDR3 region has 14 residues. Germline CDR1 SGHNT, CDR2 YYREEE (reference sequence). Trimming shortened V by 4 bases and J by 0 bases, and 7 bases separated the two germline ends. The CDR3 DNA reads TGTGCCAGCAGCGCGGGGACGAACACCGGGGAGCTGTTTTTT. Amino acids: CASSAGTNTGELFF.

This clone has a handful of counts. The chain recombines TRBV7-6 with TRBJ2-7; TRBD2 is a possible D gene (6 bases). Germline CDR1 and CDR2: SGHVS and FNYEAQ. The V gene lost 0 bases and the J gene lost 0 bases, with 9 bases spanning the gap. The length of the CDR3 is 15 residues. CDR3 protein: CASSLAGTVSYEQYF. CDR3 DNA: TGTGCCAGCAGCTTAGCAGGGACTGTCTCCTACGAGCAGTACTTC.

The V and J genes are TRBV10-3 and TRBJ2-7, with D perhaps matching TRBD1 or TRBD2 (5 bases each). The CDR3 runs to 12 residues. Trimming left V 8 bases short and J 3 bases short, with 11 bases between. From germline, CDR1 is ENHRY and CDR2 SYGVKD. CDR3 sequence (DNA): TGTGCCATCGGGGGAGATTACTACGAGCAGTACTTC. Translated, it gives CAIGGDYYEQYF.

The chain couples TRBV13 to TRBJ2-7; D gene unclear. The CDR3 is 14 residues long. Germline assignment: CDR1 PRHDT and CDR2 FYEKMQ (reference sequence). Deletions cut 5 bases from V and 7 bases from J, with 18 bases between. The chain's CDR3 is CASSPEARVGEQYF. The CDR3 nucleotides are TGTGCCAGCAGCCCAGAGGCTAGGGTGGGTGAGCAGTACTTC.

This clone has just a few counts. The chain is built from TRBV29-1 and TRBJ1-2; D is unclear. Trimming shortened V by 0 bases and J by 1 base, and 12 bases separated the two germline ends. This CDR3 contains 15 residues. Looked up from germline, CDR1 is SQVTM and CDR2 is ANQGSEA. CDR3 coding DNA: TGCAGCGTTGAAGATCGGGTCGAAGTTAACTATGGCTACACCTTC. It encodes CSVEDRVEVNYGYTF.

This clone turned up a few times. The chain employs TRBV29-1 and TRBJ1-2, with TRBD1 matching over 7 bases. J was trimmed by 4 bases and V by 3 bases; bases with no gene match: 5. Germline V lookup: CDR1 SQVTM, CDR2 ANQGSEA. The CDR3 is 13 amino acids. As DNA, the CDR3 is TGCAGCGTTGAGGGAGGGGGCGGCTATGGCTACACCTTC. Protein sequence: CSVEGGGGYGYTF.

The gene calls are TRBV19 and TRBJ2-3, with no clear D. The germline V gene encodes CDR1 LNHDA and CDR2 SQIVND (reference sequence). The CDR3 runs to 14 residues. Between the trimmed V and J ends, which lost 7 bases and 6 bases, there was a span of 17 bases. As DNA, the CDR3 is TGTGCCAGTAAGCGCTTGGGGATGGAGGATACGCAGTATTTT. Amino acids: CASKRLGMEDTQYF.